One and the same sample provided the 27 T cell receptor beta chains below, sequenced in a study of control samples from healthy donors and cancer patients. Repertoires were generated with immunoSEQ multiplex PCR, while TCRdb's copy carries only in-frame clones and drops some. The sample includes about 94,000 clones, just over 90% of them seen just once. Material: blood. The receptor source for this set is a woman younger than 35 in good health.

The chain recombines TRBV9 with TRBJ1-1, with TRBD1 identical over 8 bases. There are 16 residues in the CDR3. J lost 6 bases, V lost 0 bases, and 10 bases had no gene match. Germline V lookup: CDR1 SGDLS, CDR2 YYNGEE. The CDR3 DNA sequence: TGTGCCAGCAGCGTAGTCCTCCAGGGGGCAGGAGCTGAAGCTTTCTTT. Encoded protein: CASSVVLQGAGAEAFF.

The rearrangement joins TRBV12-3 or TRBV12-4 to TRBJ2-7; possibly TRBD1 for D (6 bases). Trimming removed 5 bases at V and 5 bases at J, with 13 bases between. CDR3 size: 13 residues. The CDR3 DNA follows: TGTGCCAGCAGTGCATATTACAGGGACGAGCAGTACTTC. This sequence encodes CASSAYYRDEQYF.

This sequence joins TRBV10-3 and TRBJ1-1; 8 nucleotides agree with TRBD1. V lost 7 bases and J lost 3; bases outside the gene matches: 10. Germline CDR1 is ENHRY and CDR2 is SYGVKD. CDR3 length: 15 amino acids. The CDR3 region has the DNA TGTGCCATCAAGGGGCAGGGGGCTATGGACACTGAAGCTTTCTTT. Translating it yields CAIKGQGAMDTEAFF.

The chain is built from TRBV5-5 and TRBJ2-1; 10 bases agree with TRBD2. Germline assignment: CDR1 SGHKS and CDR2 YYEKEE (reference sequence). This CDR3 comprises 16 residues. The trim removed 2 bases at V and 1 base at J, leaving 3 bases unmatched. The CDR3 protein is CASSFSSGGSYNEQFF. Written as DNA, the CDR3 is TGTGCCAGCAGCTTTTCTAGCGGGGGATCCTACAATGAGCAGTTCTTC.

V is TRBV11-1 and J is TRBJ2-5; no definite D call. In germline, CDR1 is SGHAT, CDR2 FQDESV (reference sequence). V lost 5 bases and J lost 9, with 10 bases in between. The CDR3 is made up of 11 amino acids. The CDR3 loop is CASSDVGAQYF. As DNA, the CDR3 is TGTGCCAGCAGCGACGTTGGGGCCCAGTACTTC.

Here the CDR3 DNA reads TGTGCCAGCAGCTCAATCGGTCTCTATGGCTACACCTTC. Its protein product is CASSSIGLYGYTF. The chain uses TRBV9 and TRBJ1-2; D remains unclear. This CDR3 contains 13 residues. The ends were cut back, 4 bases at V and 4 bases at J, with 11 bases in the middle. Germline CDR1 SGDLS, CDR2 YYNGEE.

The gene calls are TRBV12-3 or TRBV12-4 and TRBJ1-3; a possible D gene is TRBD1 (5 bases). Trimming shortened V by 3 bases and J by 2 bases, and 5 bases separated the two germline ends. The length of the CDR3 is 13 residues. CDR3 residues: CASSFRAGNTIYF. The CDR3 nucleotides are TGTGCCAGCAGTTTCAGGGCTGGAAACACCATATATTTT.

V usage is TRBV5-1 and J usage is TRBJ2-1, with D maybe TRBD1 (6 bases). Per the germline V gene, CDR1 is SGHRS and CDR2 is YFSETQ. The V end was cut by 4 bases, the J end by 4 bases, with 18 bases between. The CDR3 is 16 amino acids. The CDR3 protein is CASSLGGQSPYNEQFF. The DNA for the CDR3 is TGCGCCAGCAGCCTTGGCGGACAGTCACCATACAATGAGCAGTTCTTC.

V is TRBV5-4 and J is TRBJ1-6, with 7 bases lining up with TRBD1. V shed 4 bases and J 5 bases; nucleotides not matched to a gene: 6. CDR3 length equals 15 residues. Germline lookup yields CDR1 SGHNT and CDR2 YYREEE (reference sequence). CDR3 sequence reads: CASSPSGQNNSPLHF. DNA for the CDR3: TGTGCCAGCAGCCCTTCGGGACAGAATAATTCACCCCTCCACTTT. The full variable domain, rest sourced from reference TRBV5-4 and TRBJ1-6, is ETGVTQSPTHLIKTRGQQVTLRCSSQSGHNTVSWYQQALGQGPQFIFQYYREEENGRGNFPPRFSGLQFPNYSSELNVNALELDDSALYLCASSPSGQNNSPLHFGNGTRLTVT.

The chain carries TRBV24-1 and TRBJ1-5; the D gene is possibly TRBD1 (6 bases). Germline values: CDR1 KGHDR, CDR2 SFDVKD. This CDR3 contains 16 residues. The V end lost 0 bases, the J end lost 2 bases, and 10 bases lay between the germline ends. The CDR3: CATSDLTGMGNQPQHF. CDR3 nucleotides: TGTGCCACCAGTGATTTGACAGGGATGGGCAATCAGCCCCAGCATTTT.

The chain employs TRBV24-1 and TRBJ2-5; 8 nucleotides align to TRBD1. Germline CDR1 reads KGHDR; CDR2 reads SFDVKD. CDR3 size: 15 residues. Trimming cost V 1 base and J 1 base; bases outside gene matches: 1. CDR3 nucleotides: TGTGCCACCAGTGATTTAGGGACAGGCCAAGAGACCCAGTACTTC. Its translation: CATSDLGTGQETQYF.

The genes are TRBV5-1 and TRBJ1-3; 8 bases map to TRBD1. V lost 3 bases, J lost 3 bases, and 5 bases stayed unmatched. This CDR3 has 15 residues. The germline gives CDR1 SGHRS, CDR2 YFSETQ. The CDR3 sequence is CASSYQGADGNTIYF. The CDR3 DNA reads as TGCGCCAGCAGCTACCAGGGGGCAGATGGAAACACCATATATTTT.

CDR3 amino acids: CASSQRGAGGYTF. DNA of the CDR3: TGCGCCAGCAGTCAGAGGGGCGCAGGTGGCTACACCTTC. The genes are TRBV23-1 and TRBJ1-2; D perhaps matches TRBD1 (5 bases). TRBV23-1 falls under the ORF class, with uncertain function. Trimming removed 3 bases at V and 7 bases at J, with 12 bases between. The CDR3 is 13 amino acids.

This rearrangement joins TRBV6-6 to TRBJ2-1, with D perhaps matching TRBD2 (6 bases). Between the trimmed V and J ends, which lost 5 bases and 7 bases, there was a span of 18 bases. The CDR3 consists of 15 residues. Per germline, CDR1 MNHNY and CDR2 SVGAGI (reference sequence). CDR3 protein: CASSITGLGPNEQFF. CDR3 nucleotide sequence: TGTGCCAGCAGTATTACGGGACTGGGGCCAAATGAGCAGTTCTTC.

The chain uses TRBV3-1 (or the pseudogene TRBV3-2) and TRBJ2-5; 15 bases fit TRBD2. The CDR3 extends over 16 amino acids. The V and J ends lost 5 bases and 0 bases, in that order; junction bases with no gene match: 1. The germline CDR1 and CDR2 sequences are LGHDT and YNNKEL (reference sequence). CDR3 sequence: CASSGTSGGNQETQYF. CDR3 sequence (DNA): TGTGCCAGCAGCGGGACTAGCGGGGGGAACCAAGAGACCCAGTACTTC.

The chain has TRBV5-1 and TRBJ2-3, with D perhaps given as TRBD1 or TRBD2 (5 bases each). The V end lost 1 base, the J end lost 2 bases, and 32 bases lay between the germline ends. Germline V gene data show CDR1 as SGHRS and CDR2 as YFSETQ. The CDR3 is made up of 22 amino acids. CDR3 loop: CASSLRLATTGTPIYFTDTQYF. The CDR3 bases are TGCGCCAGCAGCTTGAGGTTAGCAACGACGGGGACGCCGATTTACTTCACAGATACGCAGTATTTT.

This clone was found once. The chain combines TRBV28 with TRBJ2-1, with 7 nucleotides matching TRBD1. The ends lost 6 bases at V and 4 bases at J; junction bases unmatched: 6. The germline V gene has CDR1 MDHEN and CDR2 SYDVKM. The CDR3 is 14 amino acids. The CDR3, as DNA: TGTGCCAGCAGAACCGGGACAGAGTACAATGAGCAGTTCTTC. Translation gives CASRTGTEYNEQFF.

The chain couples TRBV5-1 to TRBJ2-3, with 9 bases lining up with TRBD1. Germline-derived CDR1 and CDR2 are SGHRS and YFSETQ. CDR3 length: 18 residues. The V gene end was trimmed by 0 bases and the J gene end by 6 bases; junction bases not matched to a gene: 14. This CDR3 reads CASSLVPGQGPGSDTQYF. The DNA of the CDR3 is TGCGCCAGCAGCTTGGTCCCGGGACAGGGTCCTGGTTCGGATACGCAGTATTTT.

The chain has TRBV5-4 and TRBJ1-4; no reliable D call. V lost 1 base and J lost 0, with 10 bases in between. Germline CDR1 and CDR2: SGHNT and YYREEE (reference sequence). The CDR3 extends over 16 amino acids. The CDR3 protein is CASSLSTAPTNEKLFF. Here the CDR3 DNA reads TGTGCCAGCAGCTTGTCAACAGCCCCAACTAATGAAAAACTGTTTTTT. Full variable domain (rest looked up from reference TRBV5-4 and TRBJ1-4): ETGVTQSPTHLIKTRGQQVTLRCSSQSGHNTVSWYQQALGQGPQFIFQYYREEENGRGNFPPRFSGLQFPNYSSELNVNALELDDSALYLCASSLSTAPTNEKLFFGSGTQLSVL.

V gene TRBV18 combines with J gene TRBJ1-1, with D maybe TRBD1 (5 bases). The CDR3 has 14 amino acids. V gave up 3 bases and J gave up 5 bases, with 13 bases separating them. The germline V gene encodes CDR1 KGHSH and CDR2 LQKENI. As DNA, the CDR3 is TGTGCCAGCTCACCGGGCGGGTGGGGGACTGAAGCTTTCTTT. This translates into CASSPGGWGTEAFF.

V is TRBV5-6 and J is TRBJ1-2; no reliable D call. Trimming took 1 base from V and 2 from J, leaving 9 bases between them. The CDR3 extends over 14 amino acids. Germline V lookup: CDR1 SGHDT, CDR2 YYEEEE. CDR3 in DNA: TGTGCCAGCAGCTTGTTGAGGCTAAACTATGGCTACACCTTC. This codes for CASSLLRLNYGYTF.

The chain employs TRBV9 and TRBJ2-2; D remains ambiguous. Germline assignment: CDR1 SGDLS and CDR2 YYNGEE. V lost 5 bases and J 1 base, leaving 9 bases between the germline ends. This CDR3 contains 14 residues. CDR3 nucleotide sequence: TGTGCCAGCAGTTCCAGCCTGAACACCGGGGAGCTGTTTTTT. Translated, it gives CASSSSLNTGELFF.

V and J are TRBV5-1 and TRBJ1-2; D not certain. The germline gives CDR1 SGHRS, CDR2 YFSETQ. With 0 bases removed from V and 4 bases from J, the gap between germline ends came to 4 bases. The CDR3 spans 12 residues. CDR3 amino acids: CASSLDSYGYTF. The CDR3 nucleotides are TGCGCCAGCAGCTTGGACAGCTATGGCTACACCTTC.

The chain employs TRBV27 and TRBJ1-4; 8 bases map to TRBD1. After removal of 4 bases from V and 0 bases from J, the junction contained 4 bases not matched to a gene. The V gene's germline CDR1 is MNHEY and CDR2 SMNVEV (reference sequence). The CDR3 contains 16 residues. The CDR3 is CASSYGQGATNEKLFF. The CDR3 nucleotides are TGTGCCAGCAGTTACGGACAGGGTGCAACTAATGAAAAACTGTTTTTT.

This chain links TRBV19 with TRBJ1-4; the D is unclear. The V end lost 4 bases, the J end lost 1 base, and 7 bases lay between the germline ends. This CDR3 contains 14 residues. The germline CDR1 and CDR2 sequences are LNHDA and SQIVND (reference sequence). The CDR3, as DNA: TGTGCCAGTAGTAAGACTCAAACTAATGAAAAACTGTTTTTT. Protein product: CASSKTQTNEKLFF.

In this sample, this clone turned up once. The rearrangement uses TRBV18 and TRBJ2-3; D is perhaps TRBD2 (5 bases). The CDR3 totals 17 residues. Germline CDR1 reads KGHSH; CDR2 reads LQKENI. V was clipped by 6 bases and J by 1 base, with 20 bases between them. The CDR3 DNA reads as TGTGCCAGCTCCCCCCCCGGCAGCCTACTAGGCACAGATACGCAGTATTTT. Translated: CASSPPGSLLGTDTQYF.

The gene calls are TRBV6-8 and TRBJ1-2, with D perhaps TRBD1 (6 bases). The CDR3 extends over 12 amino acids. Germline CDR1 and CDR2: MNHGY and SAAAGT. The V gene lost 6 bases and the J gene lost 8 bases, with 13 bases spanning the gap. DNA for the CDR3: TGTGCCAGCAGCCGTGACAGGCCAGGCTACACCTTC. It encodes CASSRDRPGYTF.